A single sample is the source of the 23 T cell receptor beta chains below, sequenced in a study of metastatic and nonmetastatic thyroid tumors. TCRdb reprocessed the PCR reads using MiXCR. The sample contains tens of thousands of clones, approximately 30% of which appear only once. Nobody among the patients had been given any treatment before thyroid surgery. The specimen was blood. The receptors derive from a female donor with papillary thyroid cancer or a benign thyroid nodule (not recorded which). Some clones in this sample may be carry-over from other donors' samples.

The rearrangement joins TRBV3-1 to TRBJ2-7, with 13 bases fitting TRBD2. With 1 base clipped from V and 7 bases from J, the junction kept 13 bases outside the gene matches. The V gene's germline CDR1 is LGHDT and CDR2 YNNKEL (reference sequence). This CDR3 is built from 18 residues. The CDR3 nucleotides are TGTGCCAGCAGCCAAGCTTCGGGACTAGCGGGAACTGTATGGGAGCAGTACTTC. Translating gives CASSQASGLAGTVWEQYF.

This clone was detected ten times or more. The rearrangement uses TRBV20-1 and TRBJ2-4; D possibly corresponds to TRBD1 (6 bases). Trimming pared 5 bases from V and 3 bases from J, leaving 14 bases between. This CDR3 comprises 14 residues. The germline gives CDR1 DFQATT, CDR2 SNEGSKA (reference sequence). CDR3 coding DNA: TGCAGTGCTCCACAGGGTTTTGACAAAAACATTCAGTACTTC. Translating gives CSAPQGFDKNIQYF.

This clone has ten or more counts. The CDR3 DNA follows: TGTGCCAGCAGGAAAGAAAAGGCTGAAAAACTGTTTTTT. Its translation: CASRKEKAEKLFF. V gene TRBV2 combines with J gene TRBJ1-4; no definite D call. This CDR3 is built from 13 residues. V gave up 6 bases and J gave up 7 bases, with 12 bases separating them. Germline CDR1 reads SNHLY; CDR2 reads FYNNEI.

This clone was counted at least ten times. V usage is TRBV5-5 and J usage is TRBJ1-1; possibly TRBD1 for D (5 bases). The CDR3 has 15 amino acids. V was cut by 4 bases and J by 3 bases, with 16 bases left in between. Germline V gene sequence: CDR1 SGHKS, CDR2 YYEKEE (reference sequence). The CDR3 nucleotides are TGTGCCAGCAGCCCAGACAGCGTGGCGTACACTGAAGCTTTCTTT. Translation gives CASSPDSVAYTEAFF.

V gene TRBV2 combines with J gene TRBJ2-7; D uncertain. The CDR3 sequence is 14 residues long. Trimming removed 1 base at V and 3 bases at J, with 10 bases between. In germline, CDR1 is SNHLY, CDR2 FYNNEI. This chain's CDR3 is CASSEEGWGYEQYF. DNA of the CDR3: TGTGCCAGCAGTGAAGAAGGGTGGGGCTACGAGCAGTACTTC.

By proportion, this clone is medium-sized. V gene TRBV6-1 combines with J gene TRBJ2-7; 14 bases are shared with TRBD2. The CDR3 has 17 amino acids. Per the germline V gene, CDR1 is MNHNS and CDR2 is SASEGT. Unmatched junction bases numbered 8, after V lost 7 bases and J lost 0 bases. In DNA form, the CDR3 reads TGTGCCAGCAATCGACTAGCGGGAGGGGGGAGCTCCTACGAGCAGTACTTC. Its protein is CASNRLAGGGSSYEQYF.

The chain is built from TRBV5-1 and TRBJ1-5; no reliable D call. Germline V gives CDR1 SGHRS, CDR2 YFSETQ. V was shortened by 2 bases and J by 5 bases, with 2 bases between the two germline ends. The CDR3 spans 11 residues. The DNA of the CDR3 is TGCGCCAGCAGCTTTGATCAGCCCCAGCATTTT. Its translation: CASSFDQPQHF.

The table lists this clone with a few counts. This sequence joins TRBV10-3 and TRBJ2-5; 11 bases are a match to TRBD2. CDR1 is ENHRY, CDR2 SYGVKD, per germline. V was clipped by 0 bases and J by 5 bases; unmatched bases: 8. The CDR3 runs 17 residues. CDR3 in amino acids: CAISESHTSGSLETQYF. The CDR3 coding sequence is TGTGCCATCAGTGAGTCGCACACTAGCGGGAGTTTGGAGACCCAGTACTTC.

The chain has TRBV29-1 and TRBJ2-4; TRBD1 aligns across 9 bases. The germline gives CDR1 SQVTM, CDR2 ANQGSEA. The CDR3 consists of 13 residues. J gave up 4 bases and V 6 bases, and 4 bases lay outside the gene matches. The CDR3 sequence: CSVEDRGKNIQYF. CDR3 nucleotide sequence: TGCAGCGTAGAGGACAGGGGAAAAAACATTCAGTACTTC.

This clone appeared many times. This may be a read error, as it is one base from a much larger clone. The chain carries TRBV28 and TRBJ1-2, with a possible D match to TRBD1 (5 bases). CDR1 is MDHEN and CDR2 is SYDVKM in the germline V gene. The CDR3 contains 14 residues. CDR3 protein: CVSSSGARADGYTF. The CDR3 nucleotides are TGTGTCAGCAGCAGCGGGGCCAGGGCGGACGGCTACACCTTC.

The V gene is TRBV20-1, the J gene TRBJ2-5; 7 nucleotides agree with TRBD2. The CDR3 totals 15 residues. V shed 3 bases, J shed 2 bases, and the junction held 9 bases outside the gene matches. The germline gives CDR1 DFQATT, CDR2 SNEGSKA (reference sequence). In DNA form, the CDR3 reads TGCAGTGCTAGGATGCGCCTAGCGGATCAAGAGACCCAGTACTTC. Protein: CSARMRLADQETQYF.

The table lists this clone with many counts. The rearrangement links TRBV6-1 to TRBJ2-2; D unresolved. The germline gives CDR1 MNHNS, CDR2 SASEGT. The CDR3 runs to 14 residues. Trimming stripped 5 bases from V and 8 bases from J, with 15 bases between. The DNA for the CDR3 is TGTGCCAGCAGTCTTAGATATTTAGTTGGGGAGCTGTTTTTT. This translates into CASSLRYLVGELFF.

This clone showed up just a few times. The chain joins TRBV6-1 to TRBJ1-1; D is unclear. The germline V gene encodes CDR1 MNHNS and CDR2 SASEGT. The ends were cut back, 2 bases at V and 1 base at J, with 5 bases in the middle. The CDR3 runs 13 residues. CDR3 loop: CASSELGNTEAFF. The CDR3 region has the DNA TGTGCCAGCAGTGAATTAGGGAACACTGAAGCTTTCTTT.

The chain uses TRBV25-1 and TRBJ1-2; D is unclear. The length of the CDR3 is 12 residues. From germline, CDR1 is MGHDK and CDR2 SYGVNS. V was shortened by 3 bases and J by 8 bases, with 10 bases between the two germline ends. CDR3 nucleotides: TGTGCCAGCAGTGACGGGGAGGGAGGCTACACCTTC. Its protein is CASSDGEGGYTF.

This clone was seen at least ten times. The rearrangement joins TRBV28 to TRBJ1-4; D is possibly TRBD1 (5 bases). Germline CDR1 and CDR2: MDHEN and SYDVKM. This CDR3 has 14 amino acids. V was cut by 2 bases and J by 8 bases, with 12 bases left in between. This CDR3 is CASSLAGSLEKLFF. As DNA, the CDR3 is TGTGCCAGCAGTTTAGCAGGGTCGCTCGAAAAACTGTTTTTT.

The genes are TRBV11-2 and TRBJ2-7; 8 bases match TRBD2. The CDR3 spans 14 residues. V was clipped by 5 bases and J by 4 bases; unmatched bases: 7. Germline V gene lookup returns CDR1 SGHAT and CDR2 FQNNGV. The CDR3 DNA sequence: TGTGCCAGCAGCCGACACCCTAGCGGGTACGAGCAGTACTTC. Protein: CASSRHPSGYEQYF.

This clone is medium-sized in the sample. The chain carries TRBV6-1 and TRBJ2-5, with 7 bases lining up with TRBD2. V was pared by 2 bases and J by 5 bases, with 8 bases of the junction left unmatched. Germline V gene data show CDR1 as MNHNS and CDR2 as SASEGT. This CDR3 has 15 amino acids. Here the CDR3 reads CASSEPLGGGETQYF. The CDR3 nucleotides are TGTGCCAGCAGTGAACCCCTCGGGGGAGGGGAGACCCAGTACTTC.

The table lists this clone with many counts. The genes are TRBV29-1 and TRBJ1-2; D uncertain. CDR3 size: 13 residues. CDR1 and CDR2 (germline): SQVTM, ANQGSEA. Between the trimmed V and J ends, which lost 4 bases and 0 bases, there was a span of 9 bases. This CDR3 is CSVVSSSNYGYTF. CDR3 bases: TGCAGCGTTGTGTCCAGTTCTAACTATGGCTACACCTTC.

This clone came up many times. The chain couples TRBV24-1 to TRBJ2-2; TRBD1 aligns across 10 bases. The germline CDR1 and CDR2 sequences are KGHDR and SFDVKD. Trimming removed 3 bases from V and 3 bases from J; junction bases left unmatched: 0. This CDR3 is built from 15 residues. The CDR3 here is CATSDGTGDTGELFF. The CDR3 nucleotides read TGTGCCACCAGTGATGGGACAGGGGACACCGGGGAGCTGTTTTTT.

In its sample, this clone was seen many times. The V call is TRBV6-1, the J call TRBJ2-5; TRBD2 agrees at 11 bases. The CDR3 length is 19 residues. The germline V gene encodes CDR1 MNHNS and CDR2 SASEGT. V lost 4 bases and J lost 2; bases outside the gene matches: 15. The CDR3 spells CASSAITSGGPMGQETQYF. CDR3 bases: TGTGCCAGCAGTGCCATTACTAGCGGGGGACCCATGGGACAAGAGACCCAGTACTTC.

The chain combines TRBV25-1 with TRBJ1-1; perhaps TRBD1 as D (5 bases). Germline values: CDR1 MGHDK, CDR2 SYGVNS. The CDR3 length is 14 residues. V was cut by 2 bases and J by 2 bases, with 9 bases left in between. CDR3: CASSEGAENTEAFF. The DNA of the CDR3 is TGTGCCAGCAGTGAAGGGGCGGAAAACACTGAAGCTTTCTTT.

Sample share makes this clone medium-sized (0.01 to 0.1%). The chain links TRBV20-1 to TRBJ1-6; 7 positions match TRBD1. Looked up from germline, CDR1 is DFQATT and CDR2 is SNEGSKA (reference sequence). The J segment lost 6 bases and the V segment lost 5 bases, leaving 7 bases of the junction unmatched. CDR3 length: 14 residues. This CDR3 reads CSAPPRDSNSPLHF. Written as DNA, the CDR3 is TGCAGTGCTCCTCCCCGGGACAGTAATTCACCCCTCCACTTT.

At least ten counts were recorded for this clone. This may stem from a read error, because a much larger clone lies one nucleotide away. The genes are TRBV9 and TRBJ2-2, with 9 bases identical to TRBD1. Germline V gene lookup returns CDR1 SGDLS and CDR2 YYNGEE. The CDR3 has 16 amino acids. V lost 0 bases, J lost 6 bases, and 6 bases stayed unmatched. Here the CDR3 reads CASSVVATGGAGELFF. CDR3 DNA sequence: TGTGCCAGCAGCGTAGTAGCGACAGGGGGAGCCGGGGAGCTGTTTTTT.